Each of the 4 T cell receptor beta chains below was sequenced from the same sample in a study of blood T cell repertoires in COVID-19. Generated by immunoSEQ multiplex PCR, the TCRdb table keeps only in-frame clones and is missing some. The profile covers some 190,000 clones, with 60% to 80% appearing a single time and 14% taken by the ten largest. The specimen sequenced was PBMCs or T cells enriched from blood (not recorded which). All receptors come from a man in his fifties or sixties who had been exposed to COVID-19.

The chain uses TRBV3-1 (or the pseudogene TRBV3-2) and TRBJ2-3, with D unresolved. V was clipped by 4 bases and J by 2 bases, with 4 bases between them. Germline assignment: CDR1 LGHDT and CDR2 YNNKEL (reference sequence). The CDR3 length is 12 residues. The CDR3 loop is CASSRATDTQYF. The CDR3 DNA is TGTGCCAGCAGCCGGGCCACAGATACGCAGTATTTT.

The chain recombines TRBV11-3 with TRBJ2-2; the match to TRBD2 covers 11 bases. Germline V gene sequence: CDR1 SGHNT, CDR2 YENEEA. The junction had 7 bases not matched to a gene; V was cut back by 0 bases and J by 7 bases. This CDR3 is built from 17 residues. The CDR3 DNA follows: TGTGCCAGCAGCTTAGATCAACTAGCGGGAGTCAGCGGGGAGCTGTTTTTT. Protein: CASSLDQLAGVSGELFF.

This rearrangement joins TRBV24-1 to TRBJ2-3, with TRBD2 matching 7 bases. Germline values: CDR1 KGHDR, CDR2 SFDVKD. V lost 8 bases to trimming and J lost 4 bases; unmatched junction nucleotides: 5. This CDR3 spans 13 amino acids. For the CDR3, the DNA is TGTGCCACCACGCGGGAGCAGGCAGATACGCAGTATTTT. Protein: CATTREQADTQYF.

This clone was recorded a few times. Other DNA sequences in this sample translate to the same CDR3. This rearrangement joins TRBV29-1 to TRBJ1-5; TRBD1 is a possible D gene (6 bases). V was clipped by 6 bases and J by 4 bases, with 10 bases between them. This CDR3 is 12 amino acids long. The germline CDR1 and CDR2 sequences are SQVTM and ANQGSEA. CDR3 residues: CSVGGGNQPQHF. The CDR3 DNA reads as TGCAGCGTAGGGGGTGGGAATCAGCCCCAGCATTTT.